The following is a T cell receptor (beta chain) sequence with its context. This sample was included in a study of blood T cell repertoires in COVID-19. Study overall: Donors in the United States, Italy and Spain gave samples during acute or convalescent COVID-19. T cells, B-cell-depleted T cells, or PBMCs provided the cDNA or gDNA that served as material.

Original processing notes: Reference gene primer amplification in the assay estimated nucleated cell counts. This table comes from immunoSEQ multiplex PCR, and its TCRdb copy is limited to in-frame clones, with some not included. That table gives V, J and clone size, and the DNA gave D and trimming. The sample lists some 15,000 clones, around 88% seen once, with less than 3.5% in the top ten. The germline V gene encodes CDR1 DFQATT and CDR2 SNEGSKA (reference sequence). This CDR3 contains 11 residues. V shed 1 base and J shed 7 bases, with 8 bases lying between them. The genes are TRBV20-1 and TRBJ2-7; no reliable D call. The sample was peripheral blood. The receptor comes from a human donor in a cohort sampled during active COVID-19. CDR3 sequence reads: CSARGLSEQYF. The CDR3 coding sequence is TGCAGTGCTAGAGGTCTCTCGGAGCAGTACTTC.